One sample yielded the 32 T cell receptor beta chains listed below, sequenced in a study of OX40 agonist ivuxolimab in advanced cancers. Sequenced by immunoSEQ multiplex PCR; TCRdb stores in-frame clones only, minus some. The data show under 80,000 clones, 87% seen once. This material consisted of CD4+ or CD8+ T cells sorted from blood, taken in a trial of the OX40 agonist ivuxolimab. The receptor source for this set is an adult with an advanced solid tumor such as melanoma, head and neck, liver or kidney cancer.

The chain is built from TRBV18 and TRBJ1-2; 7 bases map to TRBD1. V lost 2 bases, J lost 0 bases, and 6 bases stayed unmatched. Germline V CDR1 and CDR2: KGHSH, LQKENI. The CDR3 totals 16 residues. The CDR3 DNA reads TGTGCCAGCTCACCAAGAGAAGGGGGCGCTAACTATGGCTACACCTTC. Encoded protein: CASSPREGGANYGYTF.

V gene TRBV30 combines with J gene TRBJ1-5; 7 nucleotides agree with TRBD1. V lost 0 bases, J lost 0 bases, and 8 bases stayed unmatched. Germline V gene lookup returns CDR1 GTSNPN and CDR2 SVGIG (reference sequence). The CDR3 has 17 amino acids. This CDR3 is CAWSVRGRDYSNQPQHF. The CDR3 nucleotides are TGTGCCTGGAGTGTGAGGGGGCGGGATTATAGCAATCAGCCCCAGCATTTT.

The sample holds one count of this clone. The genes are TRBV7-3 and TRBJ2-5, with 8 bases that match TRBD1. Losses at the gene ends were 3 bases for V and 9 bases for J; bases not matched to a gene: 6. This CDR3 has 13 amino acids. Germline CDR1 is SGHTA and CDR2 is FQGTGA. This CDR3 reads CASSFQTGDAQYF. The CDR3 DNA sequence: TGTGCCAGCAGCTTCCAGACAGGGGATGCCCAGTACTTC.

The CDR3 nucleotides read TGTGCCAGCAGCTTTATGGGGGACGGCGAGCAGTACTTC. Translating it yields CASSFMGDGEQYF. The V gene is TRBV7-9, the J gene TRBJ2-7; D tentatively fits TRBD1 or TRBD2 (5 bases each). CDR3 size: 13 residues. The ends were cut back, 3 bases at V and 6 bases at J, with 12 bases in the middle. CDR1 and CDR2 from the germline V gene are SEHNR and FQNEAQ (reference sequence).

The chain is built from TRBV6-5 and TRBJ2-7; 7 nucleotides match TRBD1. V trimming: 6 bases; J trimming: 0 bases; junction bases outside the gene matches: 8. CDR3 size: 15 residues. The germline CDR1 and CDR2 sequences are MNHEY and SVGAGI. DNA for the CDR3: TGTGCCAGCAGGAAGGATTGGACAGGCTCCTACGAGCAGTACTTC. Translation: CASRKDWTGSYEQYF.

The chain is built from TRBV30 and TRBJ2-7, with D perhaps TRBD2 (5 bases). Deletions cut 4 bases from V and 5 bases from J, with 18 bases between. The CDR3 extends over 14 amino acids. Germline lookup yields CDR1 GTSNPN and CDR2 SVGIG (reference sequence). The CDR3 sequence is CAWNPDWLLDEQYF. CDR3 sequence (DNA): TGTGCCTGGAATCCGGACTGGCTGTTGGACGAGCAGTACTTC. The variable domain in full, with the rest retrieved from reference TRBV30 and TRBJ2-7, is SQTIHQWPATLVQPVGSPLSLECTVEGTSNPNLYWYRQAAGRGLQLLFYSVGIGQISSEVPQNLSASRPQDRQFILSSKKLLLSDSGFYLCAWNPDWLLDEQYFGPGTRLTVT.

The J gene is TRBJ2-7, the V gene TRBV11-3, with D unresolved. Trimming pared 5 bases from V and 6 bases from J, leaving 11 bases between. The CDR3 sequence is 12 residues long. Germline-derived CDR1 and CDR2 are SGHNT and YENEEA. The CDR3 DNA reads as TGTGCCAGCAGCGATTCAAGAGGCGAGCAGTACTTC. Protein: CASSDSRGEQYF.

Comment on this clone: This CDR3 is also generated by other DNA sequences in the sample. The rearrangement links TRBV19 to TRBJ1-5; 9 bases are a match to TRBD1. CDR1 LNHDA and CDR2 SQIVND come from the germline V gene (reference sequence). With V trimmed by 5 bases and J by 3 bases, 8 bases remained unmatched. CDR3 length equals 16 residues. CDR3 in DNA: TGTGCCAGTAGTTTCGGACAGGGGTTAGACAATCAGCCCCAGCATTTT. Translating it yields CASSFGQGLDNQPQHF.

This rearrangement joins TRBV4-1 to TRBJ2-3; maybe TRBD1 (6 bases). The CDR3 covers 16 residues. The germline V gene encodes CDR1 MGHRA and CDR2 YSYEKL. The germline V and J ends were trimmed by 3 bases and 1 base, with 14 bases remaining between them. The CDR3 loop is CASSHPREGGTDTQYF. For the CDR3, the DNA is TGCGCCAGCAGCCACCCGCGAGAGGGGGGCACAGATACGCAGTATTTT.

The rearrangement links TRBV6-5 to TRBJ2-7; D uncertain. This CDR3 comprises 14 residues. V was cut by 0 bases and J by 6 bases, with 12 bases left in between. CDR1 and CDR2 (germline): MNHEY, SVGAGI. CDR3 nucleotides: TGTGCCAGCAGTTACTCGAGATTACCCTCCGAGCAGTACTTC. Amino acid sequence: CASSYSRLPSEQYF.

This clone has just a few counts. As DNA, the CDR3 is TGTGCCAGCAGTCGACTAGCGGGAGTTAATCCCCGCACAGATACGCAGTATTTT. Protein product: CASSRLAGVNPRTDTQYF. This chain links TRBV27 with TRBJ2-3, with TRBD2 matching 12 bases. This CDR3 contains 18 residues. V lost 5 bases, J lost 1 base, and 10 bases stayed unmatched. Germline-derived CDR1 and CDR2 are MNHEY and SMNVEV (reference sequence).

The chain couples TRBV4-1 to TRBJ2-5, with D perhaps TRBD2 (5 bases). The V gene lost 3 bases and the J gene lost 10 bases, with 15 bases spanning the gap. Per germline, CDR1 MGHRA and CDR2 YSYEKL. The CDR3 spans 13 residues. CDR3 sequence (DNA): TGCGCCAGCAGCCAGCCTAGCTCACGACGCCAGTACTTC. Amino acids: CASSQPSSRRQYF.

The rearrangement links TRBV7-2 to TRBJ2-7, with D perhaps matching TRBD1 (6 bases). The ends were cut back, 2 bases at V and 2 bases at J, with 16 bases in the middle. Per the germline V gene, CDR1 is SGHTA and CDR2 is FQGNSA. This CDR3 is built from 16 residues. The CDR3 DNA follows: TGTGCCAGCAGCTTATATCCAGGGGCCCGAACCTACGAGCAGTACTTC. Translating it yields CASSLYPGARTYEQYF.

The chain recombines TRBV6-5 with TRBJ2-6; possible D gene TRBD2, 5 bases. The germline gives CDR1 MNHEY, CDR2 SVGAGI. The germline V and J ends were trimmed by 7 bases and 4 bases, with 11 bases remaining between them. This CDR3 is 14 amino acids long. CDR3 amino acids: CASKMGVGANVLTF. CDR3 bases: TGTGCCAGCAAAATGGGAGTAGGGGCCAACGTCCTGACTTTC.

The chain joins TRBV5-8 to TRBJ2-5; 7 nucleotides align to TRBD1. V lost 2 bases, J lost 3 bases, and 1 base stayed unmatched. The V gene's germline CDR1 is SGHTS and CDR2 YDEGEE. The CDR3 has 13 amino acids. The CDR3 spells CASSFDREETQYF. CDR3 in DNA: TGTGCCAGCAGCTTCGACAGGGAAGAGACCCAGTACTTC.

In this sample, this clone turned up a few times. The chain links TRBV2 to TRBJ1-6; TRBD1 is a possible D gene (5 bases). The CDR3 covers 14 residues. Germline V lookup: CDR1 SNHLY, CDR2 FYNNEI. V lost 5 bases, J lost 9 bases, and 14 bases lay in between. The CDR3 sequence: CASSPDSFLSPLHF. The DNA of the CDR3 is TGTGCCAGCAGTCCTGACAGCTTTCTTTCACCCCTCCACTTT.

The CDR3 nucleotides are TGTGCCAGTAGTATAGATCGCGGAGATACGCAGTATTTT. This gives the protein CASSIDRGDTQYF. The chain joins TRBV19 to TRBJ2-3; D call uncertain. V was clipped by 0 bases and J by 5 bases, with 6 bases between them. This CDR3 is 13 amino acids long. Germline V lookup: CDR1 LNHDA, CDR2 SQIVND (reference sequence). The entire variable domain, with the rest obtained from reference TRBV19 and TRBJ2-3, is as follows: DGGITQSPKYLFRKEGQNVTLSCEQNLNHDAMYWYRQDPGQGLRLIYYSQIVNDFQKGDIAEGYSVSREKKESFPLTVTSAQKNPTAFYLCASSIDRGDTQYFGPGTRLTVL.

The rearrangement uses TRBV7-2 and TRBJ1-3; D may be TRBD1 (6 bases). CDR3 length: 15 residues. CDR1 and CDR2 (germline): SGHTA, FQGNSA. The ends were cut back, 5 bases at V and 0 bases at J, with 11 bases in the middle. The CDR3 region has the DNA TGTGCCAGCAGCGCGGACAGACCCTCTGGAAACACCATATATTTT. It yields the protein CASSADRPSGNTIYF.

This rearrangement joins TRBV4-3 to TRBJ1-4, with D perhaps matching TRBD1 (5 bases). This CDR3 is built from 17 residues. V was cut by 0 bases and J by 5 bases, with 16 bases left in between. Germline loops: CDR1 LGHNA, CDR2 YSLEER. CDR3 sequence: CASSQDPAGLLNEKLFF. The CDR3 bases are TGCGCCAGCAGCCAAGACCCCGCAGGGCTCTTAAATGAAAAACTGTTTTTT.

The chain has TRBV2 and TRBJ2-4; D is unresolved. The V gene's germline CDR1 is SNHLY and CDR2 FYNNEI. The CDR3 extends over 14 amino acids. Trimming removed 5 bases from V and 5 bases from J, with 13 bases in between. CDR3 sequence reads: CASSYQARENIQYF. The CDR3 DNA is TGTGCCAGCAGTTACCAAGCTAGGGAAAACATTCAGTACTTC. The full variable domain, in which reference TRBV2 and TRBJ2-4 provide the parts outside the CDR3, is EPEVTQTPSHQVTQMGQEVILRCVPISNHLYFYWYRQILGQKVEFLVSFYNNEISEKSEIFDDQFSVERPDGSNFTLKIRSTKLEDSAMYFCASSYQARENIQYFGAGTRLSVL.

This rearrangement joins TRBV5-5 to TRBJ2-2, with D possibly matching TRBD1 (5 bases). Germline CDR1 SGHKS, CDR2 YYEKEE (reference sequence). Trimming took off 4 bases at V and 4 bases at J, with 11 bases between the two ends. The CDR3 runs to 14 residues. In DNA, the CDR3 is TGTGCCAGCAGCCTGCTCAGGGCCACCGGGGAGCTGTTTTTT. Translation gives CASSLLRATGELFF.

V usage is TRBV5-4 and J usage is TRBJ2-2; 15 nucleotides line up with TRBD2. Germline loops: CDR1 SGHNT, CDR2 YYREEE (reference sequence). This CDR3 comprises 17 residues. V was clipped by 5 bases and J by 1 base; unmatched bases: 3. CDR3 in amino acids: CASRTGLAGGNTGELFF. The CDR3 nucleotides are TGTGCCAGCAGGACGGGACTAGCGGGAGGGAACACCGGGGAGCTGTTTTTT. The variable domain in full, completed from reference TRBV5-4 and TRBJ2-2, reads ETGVTQSPTHLIKTRGQQVTLRCSSQSGHNTVSWYQQALGQGPQFIFQYYREEENGRGNFPPRFSGLQFPNYSSELNVNALELDDSALYLCASRTGLAGGNTGELFFGEGSRLTVL.

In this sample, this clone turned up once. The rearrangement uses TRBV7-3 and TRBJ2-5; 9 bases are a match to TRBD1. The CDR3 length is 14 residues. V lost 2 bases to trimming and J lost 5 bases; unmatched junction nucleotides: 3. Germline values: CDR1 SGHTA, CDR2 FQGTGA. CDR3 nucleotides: TGTGCCAGCAGCTTACTCGGACAGGGGGAGACCCAGTACTTC. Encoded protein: CASSLLGQGETQYF.

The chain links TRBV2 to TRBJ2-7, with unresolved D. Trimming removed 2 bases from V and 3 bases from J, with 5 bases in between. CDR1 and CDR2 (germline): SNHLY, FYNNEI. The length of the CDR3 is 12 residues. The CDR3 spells CASSEWGYEQYF. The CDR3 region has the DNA TGTGCCAGCAGTGAATGGGGCTACGAGCAGTACTTC. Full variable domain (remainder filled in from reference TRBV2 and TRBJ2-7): EPEVTQTPSHQVTQMGQEVILRCVPISNHLYFYWYRQILGQKVEFLVSFYNNEISEKSEIFDDQFSVERPDGSNFTLKIRSTKLEDSAMYFCASSEWGYEQYFGPGTRLTVT.

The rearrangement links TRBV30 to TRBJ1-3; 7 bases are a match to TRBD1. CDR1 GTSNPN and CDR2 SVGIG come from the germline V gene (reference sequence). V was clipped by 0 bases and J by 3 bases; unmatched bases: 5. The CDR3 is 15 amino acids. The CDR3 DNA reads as TGTGCCTGGAGTGTAGTGCGACAGGGTGGAAACACCATATATTTT. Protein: CAWSVVRQGGNTIYF.

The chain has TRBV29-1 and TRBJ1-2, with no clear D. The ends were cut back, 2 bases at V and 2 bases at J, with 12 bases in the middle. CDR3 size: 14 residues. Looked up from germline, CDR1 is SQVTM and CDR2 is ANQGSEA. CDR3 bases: TGCAGCGTTGAATTGGAGGGAGGAAACTATGGCTACACCTTC. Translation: CSVELEGGNYGYTF.

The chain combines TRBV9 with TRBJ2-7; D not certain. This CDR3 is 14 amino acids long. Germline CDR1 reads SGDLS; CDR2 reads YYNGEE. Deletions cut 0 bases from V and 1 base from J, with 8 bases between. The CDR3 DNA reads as TGTGCCAGCAGCGTAGCTGACGTATCCTACGAGCAGTACTTC. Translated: CASSVADVSYEQYF.

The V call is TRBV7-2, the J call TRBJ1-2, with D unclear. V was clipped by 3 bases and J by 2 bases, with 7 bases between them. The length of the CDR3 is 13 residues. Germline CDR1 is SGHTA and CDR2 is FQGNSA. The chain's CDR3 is CASSFVVNYGYTF. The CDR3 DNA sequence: TGTGCCAGCAGCTTTGTGGTGAACTATGGCTACACCTTC. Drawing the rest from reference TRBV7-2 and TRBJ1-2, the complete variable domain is GAGVSQSPSNKVTEKGKDVELRCDPISGHTALYWYRQSLGQGLEFLIYFQGNSAPDKSGLPSDRFSAERTGGSVSTLTIQRTQQEDSAVYLCASSFVVNYGYTFGSGTRLTVV.

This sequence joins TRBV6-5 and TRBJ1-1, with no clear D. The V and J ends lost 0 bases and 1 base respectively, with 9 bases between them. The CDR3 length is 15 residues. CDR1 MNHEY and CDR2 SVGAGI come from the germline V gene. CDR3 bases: TGTGCCAGCAGTTACTCGGCACTCCGGAACACTGAAGCTTTCTTT. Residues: CASSYSALRNTEAFF.

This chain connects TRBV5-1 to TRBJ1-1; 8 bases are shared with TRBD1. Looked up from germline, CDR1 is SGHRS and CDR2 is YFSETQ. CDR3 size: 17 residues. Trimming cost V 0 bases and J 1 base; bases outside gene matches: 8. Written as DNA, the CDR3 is TGCGCCAGCAGCTTGGCCCTCAGGGGGCAAGCGAACACTGAAGCTTTCTTT. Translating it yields CASSLALRGQANTEAFF. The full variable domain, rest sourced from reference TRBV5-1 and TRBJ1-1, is KAGVTQTPRYLIKTRGQQVTLSCSPISGHRSVSWYQQTPGQGLQFLFEYFSETQRNKGNFPGRFSGRQFSNSRSEMNVSTLELGDSALYLCASSLALRGQANTEAFFGQGTRLTVV.

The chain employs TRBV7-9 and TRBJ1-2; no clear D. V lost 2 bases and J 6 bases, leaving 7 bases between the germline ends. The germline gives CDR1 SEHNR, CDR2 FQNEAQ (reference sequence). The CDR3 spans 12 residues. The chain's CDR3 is CASSLNYNGYTF. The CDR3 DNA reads TGTGCCAGCAGCTTAAACTACAATGGCTACACCTTC.

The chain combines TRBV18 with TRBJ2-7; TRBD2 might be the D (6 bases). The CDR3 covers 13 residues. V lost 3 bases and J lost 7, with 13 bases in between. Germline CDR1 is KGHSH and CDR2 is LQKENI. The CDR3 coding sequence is TGTGCCAGCTCACCCCTTGGGGGGACGGAGCAGTACTTC. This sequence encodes CASSPLGGTEQYF.